The 16 T cell receptor beta chains presented below share a single source sample, sequenced in a study of a mutant IDH1 vaccine in newly diagnosed glioma. Clones were read by immunoSEQ multiplex PCR, and TCRdb kept only the in-frame ones, dropping some. The sample includes tens of thousands of clones, 74% of them seen just once. These receptors' antigens are unknown. Time point given: week 35, safety follow-up. In every dose of vaccine, 300 ug of mutant IDH1 20-mer peptide was given alongside topical imiquimod. Sequenced material: PBMCs, taken from a glioma patient whose treatment included an IDH1 peptide vaccine. These receptors all come from a man aged 50-60 years with glioma.

V and J are TRBV7-9 and TRBJ2-7, with 10 bases aligning to TRBD1. Germline V gives CDR1 SEHNR, CDR2 FQNEAQ (reference sequence). The V and J ends lost 5 bases and 2 bases, in that order; junction bases with no gene match: 0. The CDR3 runs to 13 residues. DNA of the CDR3: TGTGCCAGCAGCGGACAGGGGGCCTACGAGCAGTACTTC. Amino acid sequence: CASSGQGAYEQYF. Full variable domain (missing parts from reference TRBV7-9 and TRBJ2-7): DTGVSQNPRHKITKRGQNVTFRCDPISEHNRLYWYRQTLGQGPEFLTYFQNEAQLEKSRLLSDRFSAERPKGSFSTLEIQRTEQGDSAMYLCASSGQGAYEQYFGPGTRLTVT.

This clone was recorded a few times. The DNA of the CDR3 is TGTGCCTGGAGCTTGAACACTGAAGCTTTCTTT. Amino acid sequence: CAWSLNTEAFF. V and J are TRBV30 and TRBJ1-1, with no clear D. The germline V and J ends were trimmed by 3 bases and 0 bases, with 2 bases remaining between them. The CDR3 sequence is 11 residues long. Germline CDR1 is GTSNPN and CDR2 is SVGIG (reference sequence).

This clone was counted once. This sequence joins TRBV19 and TRBJ2-3, with a possible D match to TRBD1 (5 bases). There are 13 residues in the CDR3. The V end was cut by 9 bases, the J end by 0 bases, with 10 bases between. CDR1 and CDR2 (germline): LNHDA, SQIVND (reference sequence). The CDR3 sequence: CASRAGSTDTQYF. The CDR3, as DNA: TGTGCCAGCCGGGCAGGGAGCACAGATACGCAGTATTTT.

The V gene is TRBV30, the J gene TRBJ2-2; D not certain. Trimming shortened V by 2 bases and J by 5 bases, and 12 bases separated the two germline ends. Germline V gives CDR1 GTSNPN, CDR2 SVGIG (reference sequence). The CDR3 consists of 14 residues. The CDR3 reads CAWSSPRRTGELFF. CDR3 nucleotide sequence: TGTGCCTGGAGTTCTCCCAGAAGAACCGGGGAGCTGTTTTTT.

This chain joins TRBV19 and TRBJ2-7; D is perhaps TRBD2 (5 bases). This CDR3 has 13 residues. V was cut by 4 bases and J by 3 bases, with 10 bases left in between. CDR1 is LNHDA and CDR2 is SQIVND in the germline V gene (reference sequence). The CDR3 sequence: CASSTDGVYEQYF. The CDR3, as DNA: TGTGCCAGTAGTACGGACGGGGTCTACGAGCAGTACTTC.

DNA of the CDR3: TGCAGCGTTGACCGAGGGTTAGGTGACGAGCAGTACTTC. As protein: CSVDRGLGDEQYF. This chain links TRBV29-1 with TRBJ2-7; D is possibly TRBD2 (5 bases). The V gene lost 3 bases and the J gene lost 5 bases, with 14 bases spanning the gap. The CDR3 has 13 residues. Germline loops: CDR1 SQVTM, CDR2 ANQGSEA.

The chain couples TRBV4-1 to TRBJ2-7; maybe TRBD1 (6 bases). Trimming took off 1 base at V and 6 bases at J, with 16 bases between the two ends. This CDR3 comprises 15 residues. Germline lookup yields CDR1 MGHRA and CDR2 YSYEKL. For the CDR3, the DNA is TGCGCCAGCAGCCAAGGGCTGGGATCAGGGGTCGAGCAGTACTTC. Residues: CASSQGLGSGVEQYF.

The rearrangement uses TRBV9 and TRBJ1-2; no clear D gene. This CDR3 has 13 residues. Germline-derived CDR1 and CDR2 are SGDLS and YYNGEE. Trimming took 4 bases from V and 8 from J, leaving 15 bases between them. CDR3 in amino acids: CASSMEEFGGYTF. The CDR3 nucleotides are TGTGCCAGCAGCATGGAGGAGTTTGGGGGCTACACCTTC.

The chain couples TRBV5-1 to TRBJ2-7; no clear D gene. Trimming took 4 bases from V and 3 from J, leaving 17 bases between them. This CDR3 spans 15 amino acids. Germline CDR1 is SGHRS and CDR2 is YFSETQ. DNA of the CDR3: TGCGCCAGCAGCCTCCACAGTAGAACGGGCTACGAGCAGTACTTC. Translating it yields CASSLHSRTGYEQYF.

V usage is TRBV7-9 and J usage is TRBJ1-1; perhaps TRBD1 as D (5 bases). CDR3 length: 14 residues. Germline CDR1 is SEHNR and CDR2 is FQNEAQ (reference sequence). The V and J ends lost 3 bases and 3 bases respectively, with 11 bases between them. In DNA form, the CDR3 reads TGTGCCAGCAGCTTTGGGTCGGGGGACACTGAAGCTTTCTTT. Protein: CASSFGSGDTEAFF.

The rearrangement uses TRBV7-3 and TRBJ2-1, with D possibly being TRBD2 (7 bases). Germline loops: CDR1 SGHTA, CDR2 FQGTGA. CDR3 size: 15 residues. Deletions cut 5 bases from V and 4 bases from J, with 15 bases between. The CDR3 loop is CASSPEGGLYNEQFF. CDR3 nucleotide sequence: TGTGCCAGCAGCCCCGAGGGGGGGCTATACAATGAGCAGTTCTTC.

This clone was found a few times. The CDR3 DNA is TGTGCCAGCAGCTTGACGACCTCTAACTATGGCTACACCTTC. The encoded protein is CASSLTTSNYGYTF. The V gene is TRBV11-2, the J gene TRBJ1-2; D uncertain. V was cut by 3 bases and J by 0 bases, with 8 bases left in between. This CDR3 has 14 residues. Germline V gene data show CDR1 as SGHAT and CDR2 as FQNNGV.

A few counts support this clone. The chain carries TRBV30 and TRBJ1-3; TRBD1 matches at 10 bases. Germline loops: CDR1 GTSNPN, CDR2 SVGIG (reference sequence). CDR3 length: 14 amino acids. The J segment lost 0 bases and the V segment lost 5 bases, leaving 1 base of the junction unmatched. For the CDR3, the DNA is TGTGCCTGGGGGACAGGGGACTCTGGAAACACCATATATTTT. This codes for CAWGTGDSGNTIYF.

The rearrangement joins TRBV4-3 to TRBJ1-3; D is possibly TRBD1 (5 bases). V was pared by 5 bases and J by 2 bases, with 10 bases between. Per the germline V gene, CDR1 is LGHNA and CDR2 is YSLEER. CDR3 size: 14 residues. CDR3 coding DNA: TGCGCCAGCAGCAATCAGGGCCCTGGAAACACCATATATTTT. As protein: CASSNQGPGNTIYF.

This rearrangement joins TRBV15 to TRBJ1-1; TRBD1 matches at 7 bases. In germline, CDR1 is LNHNV, CDR2 YYDKDF (reference sequence). V gave up 9 bases and J gave up 7 bases; unmatched junction bases: 14. CDR3 length equals 14 residues. The CDR3 sequence: CATRGLQAGGEAFF. The CDR3 nucleotides read TGTGCCACGAGGGGGCTACAAGCGGGAGGTGAAGCTTTCTTT. Looking up the rest from reference TRBV15 and TRBJ1-1 gives the full variable domain: DAMVIQNPRYQVTQFGKPVTLSCSQTLNHNVMYWYQQKSSQAPKLLFHYYDKDFNNEADTPDNFQSRRPNTSFCFLDIRSPGLGDTAMYLCATRGLQAGGEAFFGQGTRLTVV.

The chain joins TRBV27 to TRBJ2-5; 9 bases map to TRBD1. CDR1 is MNHEY and CDR2 is SMNVEV in the germline V gene (reference sequence). The CDR3 spans 14 residues. V lost 5 bases to trimming and J lost 5 bases; unmatched junction nucleotides: 6. CDR3 sequence reads: CASSPGQGRETQYF. CDR3 nucleotides: TGTGCCAGCAGTCCAGGACAGGGGCGGGAGACCCAGTACTTC.